This T cell receptor beta chain was found in a study of molecular identifiers for immune sequencing clone quantification. Findings of the study overall: Identical TCR molecules sharing a barcode could underestimate highly expanded clone sizes.

This clonotype was recorded only once. Its antigen is as yet unknown. A single base separates this from a much larger clone, so it may be a read error. Using 10%, 30% or 50% RNA, naive CD8 libraries were derived from approximately 20,000 to 980,000 sorted cells. As CD8+CD4-CCR7+CD45RA+ cells, naive CD8 T cells were sorted. Per germline, CDR1 SEHNR and CDR2 FQNEAQ (reference sequence). The CDR3 is made up of 14 amino acids. Trimming stripped 11 bases from V and 0 bases from J, with 13 bases between. TCRdb independently ran MiXCR on the PCR reads; one entry per CDR3 protein. The sample has around 470,000 distinct CDR3 sequences, 25% seen once.

The rearrangement links TRBV7-9 to TRBJ1-4; D ambiguous. The clonotype comes from a human donor in good health. Some libraries in this study had Jurkat cell RNA spiked in. Specimen: naive CD8+ T cells from blood, with Jurkat cell RNA spiked in. Subset here: FACS-sorted CD8+CD4-CCR7+CD45RA+ naive T cells. In DNA form, the CDR3 reads TGTGCCGGCACCATCTCCCCAACTAATGAAAAACTGTTTTTT. Translation: CAGTISPTNEKLFF.